Below, 22 T cell receptor beta chains from the same sample are listed, as sequenced in a study of blood T cell repertoires in COVID-19. Using immunoSEQ multiplex PCR, the repertoire was profiled, and TCRdb retains in-frame clones only, with some absent. The sample shows roughly 250,000 clones, 90% to 95% of them seen only once. The source material was PBMCs or T cells enriched from blood (not recorded which). These receptors all come from a woman aged 18-35 years who had recovered from COVID-19.

The chain recombines TRBV27 with TRBJ1-5; weak D call: TRBD1 (5 bases). Trimming removed 2 bases from V and 6 bases from J, with 14 bases in between. The CDR3 covers 15 residues. Per the germline V gene, CDR1 is MNHEY and CDR2 is SMNVEV (reference sequence). The CDR3 protein is CASSLEPGQPQPQHF. The DNA for the CDR3 is TGTGCCAGCAGTTTAGAGCCAGGGCAGCCTCAGCCCCAGCATTTT.

V and J are TRBV4-2 and TRBJ2-1; D possibly corresponds to TRBD1 (5 bases). This CDR3 region has 17 residues. The V gene lost 4 bases and the J gene lost 0 bases, with 16 bases spanning the gap. Germline lookup yields CDR1 LGHNA and CDR2 YNFKEQ. CDR3 protein: CASSLRQTQSSYNEQFF. The CDR3 region has the DNA TGTGCCAGCAGCCTCAGACAGACACAGAGCTCCTACAATGAGCAGTTCTTC.

The J gene is TRBJ2-1, the V gene TRBV29-1; D may be TRBD2 (6 bases). The CDR3 totals 15 residues. CDR1 is SQVTM and CDR2 is ANQGSEA in the germline V gene. Trimming shortened V by 1 base and J by 0 bases, and 10 bases separated the two germline ends. The CDR3: CSVEGGIGSYNEQFF. CDR3 DNA: TGCAGCGTTGAAGGCGGGATTGGCTCCTACAATGAGCAGTTCTTC.

J is TRBJ2-5 and V is TRBV14; 7 bases are shared with TRBD2. V shed 5 bases and J 3 bases; nucleotides not matched to a gene: 9. Germline CDR1 is SGHDN and CDR2 is FVKESK. The CDR3 runs to 15 residues. This chain's CDR3 is CASSMGLWEKETQYF. The CDR3 DNA reads TGTGCCAGCAGCATGGGACTATGGGAGAAAGAGACCCAGTACTTC.

J is TRBJ1-1 and V is TRBV12-3 or TRBV12-4, with D hard to call. The CDR3 sequence is 11 residues long. V dropped 3 bases and J dropped 11 bases, with 10 bases sitting between them. This chain's CDR3 is CASSFGRRAFF. The DNA for the CDR3 is TGTGCCAGCAGTTTTGGCAGGAGGGCTTTCTTT.

This chain links TRBV19 with TRBJ1-2; 7 bases are shared with TRBD1. Per germline, CDR1 LNHDA and CDR2 SQIVND (reference sequence). CDR3 length: 15 amino acids. Unmatched junction bases numbered 10, after V lost 5 bases and J lost 4 bases. CDR3 protein: CASSAQGQPLYGYTF. The CDR3 nucleotides are TGTGCCAGTAGTGCTCAGGGACAGCCACTCTATGGCTACACCTTC.

This clone has just one count. The chain links TRBV7-6 to TRBJ1-1; no clear D. The CDR3 sequence is 14 residues long. Germline lookup yields CDR1 SGHVS and CDR2 FNYEAQ. Trimming took 3 bases from V and 2 from J, leaving 10 bases between them. The CDR3 coding sequence is TGTGCCAGCAGCTTCTTGGGCAGTAACACTGAAGCTTTCTTT. It is translated as CASSFLGSNTEAFF.

This clone came up once. This rearrangement joins TRBV5-1 to TRBJ2-4; 7 bases map to TRBD1. CDR1 is SGHRS, CDR2 YFSETQ, per germline. V lost 4 bases to trimming and J lost 1 base; unmatched junction nucleotides: 20. The CDR3 runs to 20 residues. The CDR3 bases are TGCGCCAGCAGCAGGAGTCCGGGACAGATATTAACTGGGGCCAAAAACATTCAGTACTTC. This gives the protein CASSRSPGQILTGAKNIQYF.

This clone was seen a single time. This chain joins TRBV4-2 and TRBJ2-1; possibly TRBD2 for D (5 bases). Per the germline V gene, CDR1 is LGHNA and CDR2 is YNFKEQ. V was clipped by 2 bases and J by 8 bases, with 13 bases between them. CDR3 length equals 14 residues. For the CDR3, the DNA is TGTGCCAGCAGCCAACGGGGTATCGTCGATGAGCAGTTCTTC. Translating gives CASSQRGIVDEQFF.

This clone was seen more than once but under ten times. The rearrangement joins TRBV4-1 to TRBJ2-7; tentatively, D is TRBD2 (6 bases). This CDR3 is built from 16 residues. Germline CDR1 and CDR2: MGHRA and YSYEKL. The V and J ends lost 0 bases and 3 bases respectively, with 15 bases between them. CDR3 nucleotides: TGCGCCAGCAGCCAAGAAAATTCCGGGAGAAGCTACGAGCAGTACTTC. Translated, it gives CASSQENSGRSYEQYF.

CDR3 protein: CASSEGGGVGRNQPQHF. Here the CDR3 DNA reads TGTGCCAGCAGTGAAGGGGGGGGCGTCGGGCGGAATCAGCCCCAGCATTTT. The chain combines TRBV6-1 with TRBJ1-5, with D perhaps TRBD1 (6 bases). The CDR3 sequence is 17 residues long. The ends were cut back, 1 base at V and 4 bases at J, with 17 bases in the middle. CDR1 and CDR2 from the germline V gene are MNHNS and SASEGT.

The chain carries TRBV18 and TRBJ2-7; 13 positions agree with TRBD2. Per the germline V gene, CDR1 is KGHSH and CDR2 is LQKENI. V dropped 3 bases and J dropped 4; count of bases not matched to a gene: 6. The CDR3 has 16 residues. The CDR3 bases are TGTGCCAGCTCACCCAGGACTAGCGGGAGTTTTTACGAGCAGTACTTC. Protein sequence: CASSPRTSGSFYEQYF.

The V gene is TRBV6-5, the J gene TRBJ2-3; no clear D. In germline, CDR1 is MNHEY, CDR2 SVGAGI. Trimming pared 2 bases from V and 0 bases from J, leaving 6 bases between. CDR3 size: 14 residues. The CDR3 is CASSYGSSTDTQYF. CDR3 nucleotides: TGTGCCAGCAGTTACGGTAGTAGCACAGATACGCAGTATTTT.

CDR3 sequence (DNA): TGCAGTGCTAGTAGGCAGGGTGGGAGCAATCAGCCCCAGCATTTT. Its protein is CSASRQGGSNQPQHF. This chain connects TRBV20-1 to TRBJ1-5, with D perhaps matching TRBD1 (5 bases). The CDR3 length is 15 residues. V was pared by 3 bases and J by 1 base, with 13 bases between. The germline gives CDR1 DFQATT, CDR2 SNEGSKA (reference sequence).

This chain uses TRBV19 with TRBJ1-5; 7 nucleotides align to TRBD1. CDR3 length: 15 amino acids. CDR1 and CDR2 from the germline V gene are LNHDA and SQIVND (reference sequence). Trimming took 6 bases from V and 4 from J; bases not matched to a gene: 9. The CDR3 bases are TGTGCCAGTAGAATCCGACAGGGTCCGAATCAGCCCCAGCATTTT. This gives the protein CASRIRQGPNQPQHF.

V gene TRBV10-3 combines with J gene TRBJ2-3; TRBD2 matches 11 bases. J gave up 1 base and V 6 bases, and 3 bases lay outside the gene matches. This CDR3 comprises 15 residues. The germline V gene encodes CDR1 ENHRY and CDR2 SYGVKD. The chain's CDR3 is CAISLTSGGTDTQYF. The CDR3 DNA reads TGTGCCATCAGCCTGACTAGCGGGGGCACAGATACGCAGTATTTT.

This clone was detected only once. The CDR3 DNA sequence: TGCGCCAGCAGCACCCTAGCGGGAGTCAACAATGAGCAGTTCTTC. Encoded protein: CASSTLAGVNNEQFF. This chain links TRBV5-1 with TRBJ2-1; 10 bases align to TRBD2. Unmatched junction bases numbered 6, after V lost 4 bases and J lost 5 bases. Germline CDR1 reads SGHRS; CDR2 reads YFSETQ. The CDR3 is 15 amino acids.

The rearrangement links TRBV7-2 to TRBJ2-6; D gene unclear. This CDR3 comprises 16 residues. Between the trimmed V and J ends, which lost 1 base and 3 bases, there was a span of 10 bases. Germline V CDR1 and CDR2: SGHTA, FQGNSA. This chain's CDR3 is CASSLVTNSGANVLTF. As DNA, the CDR3 is TGTGCCAGCAGCTTAGTCACCAACAGTGGGGCCAACGTCCTGACTTTC.

On this clone: This specimen includes other DNA sequences encoding the same CDR3. The chain uses TRBV18 and TRBJ1-5; 7 nucleotides match TRBD1. V was clipped by 6 bases and J by 2 bases; unmatched bases: 4. Germline-derived CDR1 and CDR2 are KGHSH and LQKENI. The CDR3 has 14 amino acids. The CDR3 DNA follows: TGTGCCAGCTCTCCAACAGGGGGCAATCAGCCCCAGCATTTT. As protein: CASSPTGGNQPQHF.

The rearrangement joins TRBV6-2 or TRBV6-3 to TRBJ1-1; 9 positions agree with TRBD1. There are 15 residues in the CDR3. Per germline, CDR1 MNHEY and CDR2 SVGEGT. Trimming cost V 2 bases and J 4 bases; bases outside gene matches: 5. As DNA, the CDR3 is TGTGCCAGCAGTTACCCGGGACAGGGAAGCACTGAAGCTTTCTTT. As protein: CASSYPGQGSTEAFF.

The CDR3 is CASSQRQGAPMNTEAFF. In DNA form, the CDR3 reads TGTGCCAGCAGCCAGAGACAGGGTGCGCCCATGAACACTGAAGCTTTCTTT. V gene TRBV4-2 combines with J gene TRBJ1-1, with 7 nucleotides matching TRBD1. Germline CDR1 is LGHNA and CDR2 is YNFKEQ. The CDR3 is 17 residues long. Unmatched junction bases numbered 10, after V lost 3 bases and J lost 0 bases.

This rearrangement joins TRBV19 to TRBJ2-1; no firm D call. Germline CDR1 and CDR2: LNHDA and SQIVND (reference sequence). The CDR3 covers 12 residues. V gave up 1 base and J gave up 6 bases, with 4 bases separating them. In DNA form, the CDR3 reads TGTGCCAGTAGTATAGTGAGCAATGAGCAGTTCTTC. Its protein product is CASSIVSNEQFF.